The TCR beta chain under discussion was sequenced for a study of blood T cell repertoires in COVID-19. Across the whole study: Whether acute or convalescent, the COVID-19 samples came from the United States, Italy and Spain.

V shed 5 bases, J shed 10 bases, and the junction held 5 bases outside the gene matches. Germline lookup yields CDR1 SGHTA and CDR2 FQGNSA. This CDR3 region has 13 residues. This table comes from immunoSEQ multiplex PCR, and its TCRdb copy is limited to in-frame clones, with some not included. In the table there are about 59,000 clones, approximately 79% of which are singletons. Sequencing input: peripheral blood. This receptor was taken from a man aged 55 to 70 with acute or convalescent COVID-19. The chain joins TRBV7-2 to TRBJ1-4; 9 nucleotides match TRBD1. CDR3 sequence (DNA): TGTGCCAGCAGCAATCCGGACAGGGGAAAACTGTTTTTT. Amino acid sequence: CASSNPDRGKLFF.